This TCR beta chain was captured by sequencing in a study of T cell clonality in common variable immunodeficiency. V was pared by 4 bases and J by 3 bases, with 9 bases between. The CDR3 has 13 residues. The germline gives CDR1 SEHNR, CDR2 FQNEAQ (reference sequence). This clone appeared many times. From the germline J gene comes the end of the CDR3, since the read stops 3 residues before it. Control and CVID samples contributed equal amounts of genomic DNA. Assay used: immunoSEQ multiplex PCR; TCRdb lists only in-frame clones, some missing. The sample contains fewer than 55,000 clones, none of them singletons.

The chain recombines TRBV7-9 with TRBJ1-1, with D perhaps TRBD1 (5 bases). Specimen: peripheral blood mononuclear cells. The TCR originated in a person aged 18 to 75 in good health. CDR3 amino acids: CASSYAGYTEAFF. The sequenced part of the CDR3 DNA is TGTGCCAGCAGCTACGCAGGGTACACTGAA.